One and the same sample provided the 12 T cell receptor beta chains below, sequenced in a study of blood T cell repertoires in COVID-19. The assay was immunoSEQ multiplex PCR, and TCRdb's table has in-frame clones only and misses some. The repertoire includes 70,000 to 90,000 clones, 80% to 90% of them detected once, and around 40% sits in the top ten. The sample comprised peripheral blood. These receptors were taken from a human donor in a cohort sampled during active COVID-19.

This clone showed up just once. The CDR3 loop reads CAISESPGRGTGNTIYF. The CDR3 DNA reads TGTGCCATCAGTGAATCACCCGGCAGGGGGACTGGAAACACCATATATTTT. This chain joins TRBV10-3 and TRBJ1-3; 7 bases are a match to TRBD1. The ends lost 3 bases at V and 2 bases at J; junction bases unmatched: 10. The germline V gene encodes CDR1 ENHRY and CDR2 SYGVKD. This CDR3 is 17 amino acids long.

The rearrangement links TRBV15 to TRBJ1-1, with 8 bases that match TRBD1. CDR1 is LNHNV and CDR2 is YYDKDF in the germline V gene (reference sequence). There are 15 residues in the CDR3. The V gene end was trimmed by 3 bases and the J gene end by 1 base; junction bases not matched to a gene: 4. CDR3 bases: TGTGCCACCAGCAGGGGGGACAGGAAGAACACTGAAGCTTTCTTT. Amino acid sequence: CATSRGDRKNTEAFF.

J is TRBJ1-3 and V is TRBV2; 8 nucleotides agree with TRBD1. Unmatched junction bases numbered 3, after V lost 6 bases and J lost 8 bases. CDR3 size: 12 residues. Germline V lookup: CDR1 SNHLY, CDR2 FYNNEI. The CDR3 nucleotides read TGTGCCAGCAGAACAGGGGGAGACACCATATATTTT. Residues: CASRTGGDTIYF.

The chain couples TRBV5-4 to TRBJ1-2; TRBD1 might be the D (5 bases). V was trimmed by 5 bases and J by 3 bases, leaving 14 bases between them. The CDR3 loop spans 14 amino acids. The germline CDR1 and CDR2 sequences are SGHNT and YYREEE (reference sequence). The CDR3 protein is CASRFTGDYYGYTF. The CDR3 nucleotides are TGTGCCAGCAGGTTTACAGGTGATTACTATGGCTACACCTTC.

The chain employs TRBV29-1 and TRBJ1-4, with TRBD1 matching over 8 bases. Germline CDR1 and CDR2: SQVTM and ANQGSEA. The length of the CDR3 is 12 residues. Unmatched junction bases numbered 6, after V lost 7 bases and J lost 8 bases. As DNA, the CDR3 is TGCAGCGCGACAGGGGAAAGGGAAAAACTGTTTTTT. This encodes CSATGEREKLFF.

The CDR3 is CASSHNQGPQHF. The CDR3 bases are TGTGCCAGCAGCCATAACCAGGGACCCCAGCATTTT. The V gene is TRBV7-9, the J gene TRBJ1-5; maybe TRBD1 (5 bases). In germline, CDR1 is SEHNR, CDR2 FQNEAQ (reference sequence). This CDR3 contains 12 residues. V gave up 5 bases and J gave up 10 bases, with 12 bases separating them.

CDR3 DNA sequence: TGTGCCAGCAGCCATTGGTTGGACAGGGCTGGAAACACCATATATTTT. Protein: CASSHWLDRAGNTIYF. V usage is TRBV7-9 and J usage is TRBJ1-3, with TRBD1 matching 8 bases. The germline gives CDR1 SEHNR, CDR2 FQNEAQ (reference sequence). J gave up 2 bases and V 5 bases, and 8 bases lay outside the gene matches. This CDR3 comprises 16 residues.

This clone has just one count. This chain links TRBV19 with TRBJ2-2, with D maybe TRBD2 (5 bases). Germline CDR1 is LNHDA and CDR2 is SQIVND (reference sequence). The CDR3 has 13 residues. The V end lost 9 bases, the J end lost 3 bases, and 11 bases lay between the germline ends. The DNA of the CDR3 is TGTGCCAGCAGCCGGGGAGACACCGGGGAGCTGTTTTTT. Residues: CASSRGDTGELFF. The entire variable domain, with the rest obtained from reference TRBV19 and TRBJ2-2, is as follows: DGGITQSPKYLFRKEGQNVTLSCEQNLNHDAMYWYRQDPGQGLRLIYYSQIVNDFQKGDIAEGYSVSREKKESFPLTVTSAQKNPTAFYLCASSRGDTGELFFGEGSRLTVL.

In its sample, this clone was seen a few times. The chain couples TRBV20-1 to TRBJ1-4, with no clear D. Germline CDR1 reads DFQATT; CDR2 reads SNEGSKA (reference sequence). CDR3 length: 11 residues. V dropped 2 bases and J dropped 13 bases, with 11 bases sitting between them. CDR3 sequence: CSARMGERLFF. The CDR3 coding sequence is TGCAGTGCTAGAATGGGAGAGAGACTGTTTTTT.

The chain joins TRBV24-1 to TRBJ2-1; 8 bases match TRBD1. Unmatched junction bases numbered 6, after V lost 2 bases and J lost 4 bases. CDR1 is KGHDR and CDR2 is SFDVKD in the germline V gene. There are 16 residues in the CDR3. CDR3 sequence: CATSDSGTGRYNEQFF. The CDR3 coding sequence is TGTGCCACCAGTGATTCGGGGACAGGACGGTACAATGAGCAGTTCTTC.

The chain employs TRBV18 and TRBJ2-3; the match to TRBD1 covers 9 bases. The CDR3 loop spans 18 amino acids. Germline V gives CDR1 KGHSH, CDR2 LQKENI. V gave up 4 bases and J gave up 2 bases; unmatched junction bases: 13. This chain's CDR3 is CASSRIQGAAPSTDTQYF. CDR3 DNA sequence: TGTGCCAGCTCACGGATACAGGGGGCCGCCCCCTCCACAGATACGCAGTATTTT.

The V call is TRBV30, the J call TRBJ1-5; a weak D match, TRBD1 (5 bases). The CDR3 totals 18 residues. V lost 2 bases to trimming and J lost 2 bases, with 22 bases between them. Per the germline V gene, CDR1 is GTSNPN and CDR2 is SVGIG (reference sequence). The CDR3 nucleotides are TGTGCCTGGAGTTTTTTGTTCCCAGGGCAGGTCGGCAATCAGCCCCAGCATTTT. Translated, it gives CAWSFLFPGQVGNQPQHF.